These 7 T cell receptor beta chains originate from one sample sequenced in a study of breast tumors, draining lymph nodes, adjacent tissues. TCRdb recomputed calls from the multiplex PCR reads with MiXCR, one row per CDR3 protein. The sample holds some 170,000 distinct CDR3 sequences, 30% to 35% seen once. Samples came from axillary lymph nodes draining the breast cancer. Material: axillary lymph node tissue. The receptors were sampled from a female donor with breast cancer. Some clones in this sample may be carry-over from other donors' samples.

Details on this clonotype: A single base separates this from a much larger clone, so it may be a read error. As the CDR3 is not closed by the conserved phenylalanine or tryptophan, this likely results from a read error. This chain connects TRBV6-1 to TRBJ2-7; unclear D gene. The V end lost 10 bases, the J end lost 0 bases, and 10 bases lay between the germline ends. In germline, CDR1 is MNHNS, CDR2 SASEGT. The CDR3 has 12 amino acids. DNA of the CDR3: TGTGCCACACGCAGGAGCTCCTACGAGCAGTACTCC. Translation gives CATRRSSYEQYS.

This clonotype was seen at least ten times. The chain joins TRBV20-1 to TRBJ2-2; 11 nucleotides line up with TRBD2. CDR1 is DFQATT, CDR2 SNEGSKA, per germline (reference sequence). The junction had 6 bases not matched to a gene; V was cut back by 5 bases and J by 7 bases. The CDR3 has 14 amino acids. CDR3 residues: CSAVAGGLSGELFF. The CDR3 coding sequence is TGCAGTGCTGTAGCGGGGGGGCTTAGCGGGGAGCTGTTTTTT.

The count of this clonotype is one. The V call is TRBV5-1, the J call TRBJ1-3, with a tentative D call TRBD1 (5 bases). CDR1 SGHRS and CDR2 YFSETQ come from the germline V gene. The V gene lost 0 bases and the J gene lost 0 bases, with 10 bases spanning the gap. This CDR3 region has 16 residues. CDR3 nucleotide sequence: TGCGCCAGCAGCTTGGAAATAGGGACCTCTGGAAACACCATATATTTT. The encoded protein is CASSLEIGTSGNTIYF.

Remarks on this clonotype: With a much larger clone just one base away, this may be a read error. The rearrangement joins TRBV27 to TRBJ2-2; 7 bases map to TRBD2. From germline, CDR1 is MNHEY and CDR2 SMNVEV (reference sequence). This CDR3 is 13 amino acids long. As DNA, the CDR3 is TGTGCCAGCAGTCCCGGGGGGTCCGGGGAGCCGTTTTTT. It specifies CASSPGGSGEPFF.

This clonotype was recorded many times. The chain links TRBV20-1 to TRBJ2-7; TRBD2 agrees at 14 bases. Losses at the gene ends were 5 bases for V and 3 bases for J; bases not matched to a gene: 3. The CDR3 spans 14 residues. Per the germline V gene, CDR1 is DFQATT and CDR2 is SNEGSKA (reference sequence). The CDR3 DNA follows: TGCAGTGCTCGACTAGCGGGGGGGATCTACGAGCAGTACTTC. Protein product: CSARLAGGIYEQYF.

This clonotype was counted only a few times. An end of the junction differs from the germline gene, which may be a read error. The CDR3 nucleotides are TGTGCCAGCCGTACTAGCGGGAGTTTCCGCTCCTACAATGAGCAGTCCTTC. Translated, it gives CASRTSGSFRSYNEQSF. The chain is built from TRBV19 and TRBJ2-1; 11 bases are shared with TRBD2. Germline V gives CDR1 LNHDA, CDR2 SQIVND (reference sequence). The CDR3 is made up of 17 amino acids.

This clonotype was found many times. The chain couples TRBV5-1 to TRBJ2-5; D might be TRBD1 (5 bases). Between the trimmed V and J ends, which lost 0 bases and 1 base, there was a span of 13 bases. Per germline, CDR1 SGHRS and CDR2 YFSETQ. The CDR3 loop spans 16 amino acids. The CDR3 coding sequence is TGCGCCAGCAGCTTGGGGGCAGGGTGGGTCCAAGAGACCCAGTACTTC. Amino acid sequence: CASSLGAGWVQETQYF.